This TCR beta chain appears in the sequencing data of a study of CD8+CD57+ T cells in acquired aplastic anemia. Study observations and caveats: About 29 sequences, all CD8+ CDR3, were shared between patients and controls.

CDR1 and CDR2 from the germline V gene are LGHDT and YNNKEL (reference sequence). There are 12 residues in the CDR3. All sequencing subjects had displayed CD8+CD57+ cell expansion on flow cytometry. Among the patients, all had severe acquired aplastic anemia. Genomic DNA templated the TCR beta VDJ and CDR3 profiling. Via MiXCR, TCRdb re-called the reads, giving one row per CDR3 protein. Of approximately 470,000 distinct CDR3 sequences in the sample, around 33% were seen once. Worth noting for this clonotype: Its matching antigen is unknown. Relative to the germline gene, one junction end is altered; a read error may explain this.

The chain couples TRBV3-1 to TRBJ2-2; D gene ambiguous. The clonotype comes from a human donor with aplastic anemia. The specimen was sorted CD4+, CD8+, or CD8+CD57+ T cells (not recorded which) from PBMCs. CDR3 protein: CASSRQPGELFF. DNA of the CDR3: TGTGCCAGTAGCCGGCAGCCCGGGGAGCTGTTTTTT. Full variable domain (remainder filled in from reference TRBV3-1 and TRBJ2-2): DTAVSQTPKYLVTQMGNDKSIKCEQNLGHDTMYWYKQDSKKFLKIMFSYNNKELIINETVPNRFSPKSPDKAHLNLHINSLELGDSAVYFCASSRQPGELFFGEGSRLTVL.